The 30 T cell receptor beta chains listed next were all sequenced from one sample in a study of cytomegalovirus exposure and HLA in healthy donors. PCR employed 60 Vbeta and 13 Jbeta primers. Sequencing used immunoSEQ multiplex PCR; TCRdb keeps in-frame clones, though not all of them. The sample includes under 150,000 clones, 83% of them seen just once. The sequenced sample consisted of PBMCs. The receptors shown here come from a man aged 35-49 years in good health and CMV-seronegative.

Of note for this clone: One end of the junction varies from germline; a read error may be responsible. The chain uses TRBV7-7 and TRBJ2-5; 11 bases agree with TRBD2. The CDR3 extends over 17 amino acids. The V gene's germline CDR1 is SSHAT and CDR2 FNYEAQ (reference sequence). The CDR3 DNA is TGTGCTAGCAGCTTCTTGACTAGCGGGGAGGGGGACGAGACCCAGTACTTC. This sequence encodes CASSFLTSGEGDETQYF.

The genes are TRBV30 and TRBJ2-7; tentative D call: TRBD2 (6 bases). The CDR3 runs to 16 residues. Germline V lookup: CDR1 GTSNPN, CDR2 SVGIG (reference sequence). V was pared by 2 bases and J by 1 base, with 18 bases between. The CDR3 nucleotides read TGTGCCTGGAGTAGAGGCCTAGCGCGACCTTCCTACGAGCAGTACTTC. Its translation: CAWSRGLARPSYEQYF.

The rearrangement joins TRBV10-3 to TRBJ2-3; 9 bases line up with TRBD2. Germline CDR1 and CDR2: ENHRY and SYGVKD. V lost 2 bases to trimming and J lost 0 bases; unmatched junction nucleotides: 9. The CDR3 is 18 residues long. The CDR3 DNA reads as TGTGCCATCAGTGAGGGTAGCGGGGGTATCCCTAGCACAGATACGCAGTATTTT. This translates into CAISEGSGGIPSTDTQYF.

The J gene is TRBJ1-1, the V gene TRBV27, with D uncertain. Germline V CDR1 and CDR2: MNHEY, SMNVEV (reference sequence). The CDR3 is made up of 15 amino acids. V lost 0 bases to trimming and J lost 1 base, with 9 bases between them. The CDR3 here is CASSLSWYKNTEAFF. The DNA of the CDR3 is TGTGCCAGCAGTTTATCGTGGTACAAGAACACTGAAGCTTTCTTT.

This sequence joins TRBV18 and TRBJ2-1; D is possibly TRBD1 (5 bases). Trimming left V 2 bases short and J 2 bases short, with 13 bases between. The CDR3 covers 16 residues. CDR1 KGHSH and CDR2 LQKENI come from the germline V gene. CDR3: CASSPNRTGAYNEQFF. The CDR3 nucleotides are TGTGCCAGCTCACCAAATCGAACAGGAGCCTACAATGAGCAGTTCTTC. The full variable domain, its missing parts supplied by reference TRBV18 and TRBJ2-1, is NAGVMQNPRHLVRRRGQEARLRCSPMKGHSHVYWYRQLPEEGLKFMVYLQKENIIDESGMPKERFSAEFPKEGPSILRIQQVVRGDSAAYFCASSPNRTGAYNEQFFGPGTRLTVL.

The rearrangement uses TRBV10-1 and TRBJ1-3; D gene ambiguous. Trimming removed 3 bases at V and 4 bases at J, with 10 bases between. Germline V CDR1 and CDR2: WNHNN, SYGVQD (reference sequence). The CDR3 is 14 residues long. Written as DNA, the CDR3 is TGCGCCAGCAGTGAAGGATCAGGCGGAAACACCATATATTTT. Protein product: CASSEGSGGNTIYF.

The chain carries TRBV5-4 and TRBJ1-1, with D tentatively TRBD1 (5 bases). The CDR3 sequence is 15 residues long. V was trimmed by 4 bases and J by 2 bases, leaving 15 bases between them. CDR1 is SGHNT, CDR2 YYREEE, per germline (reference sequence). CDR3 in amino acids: CASSISPTANTEAFF. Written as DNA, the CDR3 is TGTGCCAGCAGCATATCGCCGACAGCCAACACTGAAGCTTTCTTT.

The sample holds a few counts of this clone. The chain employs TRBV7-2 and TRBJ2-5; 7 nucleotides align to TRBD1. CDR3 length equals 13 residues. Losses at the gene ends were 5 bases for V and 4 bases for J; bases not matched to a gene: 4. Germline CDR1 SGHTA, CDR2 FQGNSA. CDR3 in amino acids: CASSSDRAETQYF. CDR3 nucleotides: TGTGCCAGCAGCAGTGACAGGGCAGAGACCCAGTACTTC.

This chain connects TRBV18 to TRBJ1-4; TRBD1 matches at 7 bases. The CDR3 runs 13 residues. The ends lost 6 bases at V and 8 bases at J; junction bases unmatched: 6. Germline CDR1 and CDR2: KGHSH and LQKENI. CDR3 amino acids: CASSPGTEEKLFF. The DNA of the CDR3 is TGTGCCAGCTCCCCCGGGACAGAGGAAAAACTGTTTTTT.

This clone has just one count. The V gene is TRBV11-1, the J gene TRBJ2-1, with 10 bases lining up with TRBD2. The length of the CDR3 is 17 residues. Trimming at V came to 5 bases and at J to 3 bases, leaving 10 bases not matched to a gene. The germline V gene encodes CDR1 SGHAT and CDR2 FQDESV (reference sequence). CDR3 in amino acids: CASSGFRTSGVYNEQFF. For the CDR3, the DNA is TGTGCCAGCAGCGGGTTTAGGACTAGCGGAGTCTACAATGAGCAGTTCTTC.

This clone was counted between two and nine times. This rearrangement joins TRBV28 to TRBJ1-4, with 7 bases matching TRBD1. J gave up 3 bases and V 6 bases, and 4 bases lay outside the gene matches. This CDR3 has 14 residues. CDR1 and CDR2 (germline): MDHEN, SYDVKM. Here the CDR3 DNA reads TGTGCCAGCAGAAGGGGGCAGGCTAATGAAAAACTGTTTTTT. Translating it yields CASRRGQANEKLFF.

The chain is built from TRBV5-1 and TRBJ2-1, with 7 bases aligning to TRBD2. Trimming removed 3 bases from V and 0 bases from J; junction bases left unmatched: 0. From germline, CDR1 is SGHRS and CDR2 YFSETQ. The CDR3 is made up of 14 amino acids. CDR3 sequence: CASSSGGSYNEQFF. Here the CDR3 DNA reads TGCGCCAGCAGCTCGGGGGGCTCCTACAATGAGCAGTTCTTC.

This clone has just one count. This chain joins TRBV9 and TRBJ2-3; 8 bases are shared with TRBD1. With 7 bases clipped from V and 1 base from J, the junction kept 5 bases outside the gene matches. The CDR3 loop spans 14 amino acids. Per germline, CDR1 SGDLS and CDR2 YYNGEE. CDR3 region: CASQGASGTDTQYF. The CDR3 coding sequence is TGTGCCAGCCAGGGGGCTTCTGGCACAGATACGCAGTATTTT.

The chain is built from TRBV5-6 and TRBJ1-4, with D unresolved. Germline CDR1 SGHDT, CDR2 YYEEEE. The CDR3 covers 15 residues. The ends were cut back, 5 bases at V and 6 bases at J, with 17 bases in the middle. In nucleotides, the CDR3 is TGTGCCAGCAGGCGCTTTTGGGTAGAGGATGAAAAACTGTTTTTT. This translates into CASRRFWVEDEKLFF.

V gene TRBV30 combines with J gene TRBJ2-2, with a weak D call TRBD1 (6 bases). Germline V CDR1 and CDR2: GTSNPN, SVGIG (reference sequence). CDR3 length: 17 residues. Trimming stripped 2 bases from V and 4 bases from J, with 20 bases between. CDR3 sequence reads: CAWSRIRTAQGTGELFF. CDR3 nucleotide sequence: TGTGCCTGGAGTCGGATTCGGACGGCACAGGGCACCGGGGAGCTGTTTTTT. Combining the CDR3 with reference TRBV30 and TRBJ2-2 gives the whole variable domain SQTIHQWPATLVQPVGSPLSLECTVEGTSNPNLYWYRQAAGRGLQLLFYSVGIGQISSEVPQNLSASRPQDRQFILSSKKLLLSDSGFYLCAWSRIRTAQGTGELFFGEGSRLTVL.

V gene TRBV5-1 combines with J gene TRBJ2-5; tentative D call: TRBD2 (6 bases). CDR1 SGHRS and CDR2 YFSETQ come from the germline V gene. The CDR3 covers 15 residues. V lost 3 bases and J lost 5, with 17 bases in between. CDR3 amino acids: CASSYTGGLGETQYF. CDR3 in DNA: TGCGCCAGCAGCTATACTGGAGGGCTCGGGGAGACCCAGTACTTC. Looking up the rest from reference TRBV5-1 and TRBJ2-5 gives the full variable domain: KAGVTQTPRYLIKTRGQQVTLSCSPISGHRSVSWYQQTPGQGLQFLFEYFSETQRNKGNFPGRFSGRQFSNSRSEMNVSTLELGDSALYLCASSYTGGLGETQYFGPGTRLLVL.

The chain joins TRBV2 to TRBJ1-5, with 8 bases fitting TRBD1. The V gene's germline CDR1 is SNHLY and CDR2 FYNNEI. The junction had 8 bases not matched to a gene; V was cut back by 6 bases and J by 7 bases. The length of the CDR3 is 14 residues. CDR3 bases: TGTGCCAGCAGGAGTGGGACAGGTCAACAGCCCCAGCATTTT. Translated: CASRSGTGQQPQHF.

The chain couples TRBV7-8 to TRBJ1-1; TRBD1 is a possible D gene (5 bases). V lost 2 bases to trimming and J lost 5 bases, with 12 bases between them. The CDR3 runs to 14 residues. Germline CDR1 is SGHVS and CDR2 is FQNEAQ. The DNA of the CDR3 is TGTGCCAGCAGCTTAACAAGGGGCAGGACTGAAGCTTTCTTT. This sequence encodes CASSLTRGRTEAFF.

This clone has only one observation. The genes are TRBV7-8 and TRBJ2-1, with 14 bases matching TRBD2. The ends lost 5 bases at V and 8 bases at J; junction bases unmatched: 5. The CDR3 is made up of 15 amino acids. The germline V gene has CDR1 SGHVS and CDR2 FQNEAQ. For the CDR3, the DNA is TGTGCCAGCAGCATGACTAGCGGGGGGGCCTATGAGCAGTTCTTC. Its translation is CASSMTSGGAYEQFF.

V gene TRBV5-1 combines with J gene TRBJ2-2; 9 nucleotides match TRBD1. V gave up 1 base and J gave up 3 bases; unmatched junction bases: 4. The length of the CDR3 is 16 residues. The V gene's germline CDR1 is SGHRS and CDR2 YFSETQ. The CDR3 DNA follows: TGCGCCAGCAGCTTGACAGGGGGCGCCGACACCGGGGAGCTGTTTTTT. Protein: CASSLTGGADTGELFF.

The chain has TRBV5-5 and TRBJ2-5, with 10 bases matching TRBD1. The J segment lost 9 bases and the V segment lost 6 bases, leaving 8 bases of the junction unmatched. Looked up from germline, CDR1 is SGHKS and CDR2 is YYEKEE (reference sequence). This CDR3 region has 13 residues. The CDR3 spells CASTPRTGGAQYF. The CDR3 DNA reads TGTGCCAGCACTCCCAGGACAGGGGGGGCCCAGTACTTC.

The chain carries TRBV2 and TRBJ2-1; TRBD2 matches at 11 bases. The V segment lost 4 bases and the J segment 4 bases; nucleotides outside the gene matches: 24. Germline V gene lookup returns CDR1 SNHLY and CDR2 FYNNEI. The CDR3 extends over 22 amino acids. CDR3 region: CASSGSSDGELIAGGRYNEQFF. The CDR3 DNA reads TGTGCCAGCAGTGGAAGCTCGGACGGCGAGCTCATAGCGGGGGGGAGATACAATGAGCAGTTCTTC. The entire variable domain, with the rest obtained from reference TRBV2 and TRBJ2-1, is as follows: EPEVTQTPSHQVTQMGQEVILRCVPISNHLYFYWYRQILGQKVEFLVSFYNNEISEKSEIFDDQFSVERPDGSNFTLKIRSTKLEDSAMYFCASSGSSDGELIAGGRYNEQFFGPGTRLTVL.

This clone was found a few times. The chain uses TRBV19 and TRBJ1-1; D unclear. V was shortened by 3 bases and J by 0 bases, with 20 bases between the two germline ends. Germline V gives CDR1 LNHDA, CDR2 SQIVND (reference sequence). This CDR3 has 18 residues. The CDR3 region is CASSIEPYPISMNTEAFF. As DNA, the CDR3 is TGTGCCAGTAGTATCGAACCGTACCCCATTAGCATGAACACTGAAGCTTTCTTT.

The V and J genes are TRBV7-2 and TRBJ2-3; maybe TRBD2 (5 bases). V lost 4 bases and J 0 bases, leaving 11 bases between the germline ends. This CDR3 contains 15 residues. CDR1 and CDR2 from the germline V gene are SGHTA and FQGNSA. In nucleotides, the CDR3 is TGTGCCAGCAGCTCCACTCGGACTAGCACAGATACGCAGTATTTT. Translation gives CASSSTRTSTDTQYF.

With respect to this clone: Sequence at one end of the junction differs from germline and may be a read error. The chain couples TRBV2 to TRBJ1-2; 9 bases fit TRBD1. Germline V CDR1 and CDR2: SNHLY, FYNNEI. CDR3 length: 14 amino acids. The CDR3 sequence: CAGSEFTGGMGYTF. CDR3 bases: TGTGCCGGCAGTGAATTTACAGGGGGCATGGGCTACACCTTC.

CDR3 DNA: TGTGCCAGCAGCTTAATCCGTGTGGGGCAGTTTAACTATGGCTACACCTTC. Its protein is CASSLIRVGQFNYGYTF. V and J are TRBV7-8 and TRBJ1-2, with D possibly TRBD1 on 5 matching bases. Germline loops: CDR1 SGHVS, CDR2 FQNEAQ. The length of the CDR3 is 17 residues. The ends were cut back, 2 bases at V and 1 base at J, with 17 bases in the middle. The whole variable domain, filled in from reference TRBV7-8 and TRBJ1-2, reads GAGVSQSPRYKVAKRGQDVALRCDPISGHVSLFWYQQALGQGPEFLTYFQNEAQLDKSGLPSDRFFAERPEGSVSTLKIQRTQQEDSAVYLCASSLIRVGQFNYGYTFGSGTRLTVV.

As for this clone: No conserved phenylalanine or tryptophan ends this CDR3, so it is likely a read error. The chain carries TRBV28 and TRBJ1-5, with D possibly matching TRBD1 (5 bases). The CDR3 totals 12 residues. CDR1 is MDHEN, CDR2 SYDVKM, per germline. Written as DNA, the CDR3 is TGTGCGATCAGGGATAGCAATCAGCCCCAGCATTCT. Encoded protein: CAIRDSNQPQHS.

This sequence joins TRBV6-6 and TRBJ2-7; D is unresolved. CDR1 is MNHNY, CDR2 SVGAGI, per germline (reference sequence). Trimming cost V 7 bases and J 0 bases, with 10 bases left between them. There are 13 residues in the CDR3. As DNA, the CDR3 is TGTGCCAGCACCCCCCTATTCTCCTACGAGCAGTACTTC. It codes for CASTPLFSYEQYF.

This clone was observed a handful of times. CDR3 sequence (DNA): TGCGCCAGCAGCTCCTCAGGACAGCCCGTCTATGGCTACACCTTC. Translation: CASSSSGQPVYGYTF. This chain links TRBV5-1 with TRBJ1-2; weak D call: TRBD1 (6 bases). V dropped 3 bases and J dropped 4 bases, with 16 bases sitting between them. The CDR3 is 15 residues long. CDR1 and CDR2 (germline): SGHRS, YFSETQ.

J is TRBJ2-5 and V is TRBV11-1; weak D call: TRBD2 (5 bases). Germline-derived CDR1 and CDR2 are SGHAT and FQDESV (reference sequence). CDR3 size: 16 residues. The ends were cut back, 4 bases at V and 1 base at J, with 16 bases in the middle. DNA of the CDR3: TGTGCCAGCAGCTCCGGACTCATCGGCCTCCAAGAGACCCAGTACTTC. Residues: CASSSGLIGLQETQYF.